This T cell receptor beta chain was recorded in a study of shared clonotypes between healthy human individuals. Naive CD8 cells lacked CD45RO, underwent positive selection for CCR7 and left out terminally differentiated effector memory CD45RA+ cells. Germline CDR1 is SGDLS and CDR2 is YYNGEE. V dropped 4 bases and J dropped 7; count of bases not matched to a gene: 9. This CDR3 has 15 residues. Some clones are missing from TCRdb's copy, which holds only in-frame ones; the method was immunoSEQ multiplex PCR. The table records about 2 million clones, about 94% of them present only once. The sample consisted of naive CD8+ T cells sorted from blood. The gene calls are TRBV9 and TRBJ1-1, with 11 bases matching TRBD1. This clonotype was obtained from a man aged 18 to 29 in good health. CDR3 DNA: TGTGCCAGCAGCCCACGTTGGGACAGGGGGATTGAAGCTTTCTTT. This sequence encodes CASSPRWDRGIEAFF.